This TCR beta chain was observed in a study of CD8+CD57+ T cells in acquired aplastic anemia. Both TCR beta VDJ combination and CDR3 sequence profiling were carried out. Genomic DNA was the template for this profiling. TCRdb re-called the reads with MiXCR, one entry per CDR3 protein. Here the sample spans fewer than 200,000 distinct CDR3 sequences, roughly 48% being singletons. This clonotype was found a few times. The germline V gene encodes CDR1 MNHNS and CDR2 SASEGT. This CDR3 region has 12 residues. V was pared by 5 bases and J by 0 bases, with 5 bases between. CD8+CD57+ cell expansion had been shown by flow cytometry in patients chosen for sequencing.

What was sequenced was sorted CD4+, CD8+, or CD8+CD57+ T cells (not recorded which) from PBMCs. This chain uses TRBV6-1 with TRBJ2-7; D is ambiguous. The clonotype comes from a human donor with aplastic anemia. CDR3: CASSRPSYEQYF. The DNA of the CDR3 is TGTGCCAGCAGTAGGCCCTCCTACGAGCAGTACTTC.